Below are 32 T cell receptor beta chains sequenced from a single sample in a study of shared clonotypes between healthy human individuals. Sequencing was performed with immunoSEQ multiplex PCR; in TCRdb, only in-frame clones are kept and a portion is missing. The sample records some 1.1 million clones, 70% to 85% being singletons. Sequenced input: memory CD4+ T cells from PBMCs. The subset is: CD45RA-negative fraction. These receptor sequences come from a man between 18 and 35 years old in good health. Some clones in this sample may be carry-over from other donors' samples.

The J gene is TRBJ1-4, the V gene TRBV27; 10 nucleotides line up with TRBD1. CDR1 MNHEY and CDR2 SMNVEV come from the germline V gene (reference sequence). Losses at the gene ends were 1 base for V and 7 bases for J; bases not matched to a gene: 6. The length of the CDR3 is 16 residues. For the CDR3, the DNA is TGTGCCAGCAGTTTATATGGAAGGGACAGGGGTGAAAAACTGTTTTTT. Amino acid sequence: CASSLYGRDRGEKLFF.

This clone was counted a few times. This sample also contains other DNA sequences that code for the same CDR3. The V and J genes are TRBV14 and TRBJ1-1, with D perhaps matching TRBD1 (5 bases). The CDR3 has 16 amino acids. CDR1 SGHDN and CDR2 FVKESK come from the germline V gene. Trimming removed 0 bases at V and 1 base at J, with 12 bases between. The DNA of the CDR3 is TGTGCCAGCAGCCAAGATCTCGGCCAGGGGAACACTGAAGCTTTCTTT. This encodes CASSQDLGQGNTEAFF. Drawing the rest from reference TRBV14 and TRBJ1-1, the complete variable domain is EAGVTQFPSHSVIEKGQTVTLRCDPISGHDNLYWYRRVMGKEIKFLLHFVKESKQDESGMPNNRFLAERTGGTYSTLKVQPAELEDSGVYFCASSQDLGQGNTEAFFGQGTRLTVV.

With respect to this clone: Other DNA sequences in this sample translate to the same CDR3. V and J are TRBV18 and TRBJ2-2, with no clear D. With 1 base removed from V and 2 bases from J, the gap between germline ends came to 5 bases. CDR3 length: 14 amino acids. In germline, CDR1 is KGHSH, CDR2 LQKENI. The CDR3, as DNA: TGTGCCAGCTCACCACGGCTTAACACCGGGGAGCTGTTTTTT. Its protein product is CASSPRLNTGELFF.

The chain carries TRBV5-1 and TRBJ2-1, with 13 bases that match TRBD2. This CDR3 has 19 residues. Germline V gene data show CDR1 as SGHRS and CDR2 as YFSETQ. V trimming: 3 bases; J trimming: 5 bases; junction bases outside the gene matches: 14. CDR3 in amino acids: CASSSRGTSGTRGNNEQFF. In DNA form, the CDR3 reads TGCGCCAGCAGCTCAAGGGGGACTAGCGGGACCCGCGGTAACAATGAGCAGTTCTTC.

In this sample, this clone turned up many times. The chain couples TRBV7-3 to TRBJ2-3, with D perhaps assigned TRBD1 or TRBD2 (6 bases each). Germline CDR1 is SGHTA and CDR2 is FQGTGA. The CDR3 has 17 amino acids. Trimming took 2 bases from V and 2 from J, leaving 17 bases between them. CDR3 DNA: TGTGCCAGCAGCTTATATGGGGGGCGGGCCCTCACAGATACGCAGTATTTT. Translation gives CASSLYGGRALTDTQYF. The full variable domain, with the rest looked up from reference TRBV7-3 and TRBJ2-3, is GAGVSQTPSNKVTEKGKYVELRCDPISGHTALYWYRQSLGQGPEFLIYFQGTGAADDSGLPNDRFFAVRPEGSVSTLKIQRTERGDSAVYLCASSLYGGRALTDTQYFGPGTRLTVL.

The DNA for the CDR3 is TGTGCCAGCAGCTTAGCAGCGGGACTAGCGGGAAGTGAGCAGTTCTTC. Translated: CASSLAAGLAGSEQFF. This rearrangement joins TRBV11-3 to TRBJ2-1, with TRBD2 identical over 13 bases. The CDR3 has 16 residues. With V trimmed by 1 base and J by 9 bases, 6 bases remained unmatched. Per germline, CDR1 SGHNT and CDR2 YENEEA.

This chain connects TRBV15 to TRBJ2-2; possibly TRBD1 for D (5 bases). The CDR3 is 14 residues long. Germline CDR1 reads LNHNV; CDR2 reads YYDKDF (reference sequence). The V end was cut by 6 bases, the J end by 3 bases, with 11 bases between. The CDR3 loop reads CATRVLGDTGELFF. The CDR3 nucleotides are TGTGCCACCAGGGTCCTAGGGGACACCGGGGAGCTGTTTTTT.

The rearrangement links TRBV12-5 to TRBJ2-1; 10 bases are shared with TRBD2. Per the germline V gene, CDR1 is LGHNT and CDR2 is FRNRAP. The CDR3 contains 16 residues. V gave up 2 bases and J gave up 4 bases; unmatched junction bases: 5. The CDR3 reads CASGLSRTSGYNEQFF. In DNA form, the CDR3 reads TGTGCTAGTGGTTTGTCACGGACTAGCGGTTACAATGAGCAGTTCTTC. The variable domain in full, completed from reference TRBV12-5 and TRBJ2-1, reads DARVTQTPRHKVTEMGQEVTMRCQPILGHNTVFWYRQTMMQGLELLAYFRNRAPLDDSGMPKDRFSAEMPDATLATLKIQPSEPRDSAVYFCASGLSRTSGYNEQFFGPGTRLTVL.

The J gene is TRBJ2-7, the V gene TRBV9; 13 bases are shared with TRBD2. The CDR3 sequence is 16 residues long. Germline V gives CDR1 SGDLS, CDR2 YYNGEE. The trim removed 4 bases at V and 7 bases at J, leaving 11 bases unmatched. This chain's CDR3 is CASSPTGLAGAWEQYF. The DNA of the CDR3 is TGTGCCAGCAGCCCGACCGGACTAGCGGGAGCATGGGAGCAGTACTTC.

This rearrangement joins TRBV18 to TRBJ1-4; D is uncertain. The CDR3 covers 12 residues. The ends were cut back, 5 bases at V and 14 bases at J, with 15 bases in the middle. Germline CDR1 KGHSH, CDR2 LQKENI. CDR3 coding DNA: TGTGCCAGCTCAACGACTAGTTCGGGGCTGTTTTTT. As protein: CASSTTSSGLFF.

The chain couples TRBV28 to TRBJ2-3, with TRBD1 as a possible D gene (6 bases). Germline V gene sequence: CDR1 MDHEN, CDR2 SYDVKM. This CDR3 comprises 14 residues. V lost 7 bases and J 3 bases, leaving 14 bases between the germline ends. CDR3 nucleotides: TGTGCCAGCAAGGGGGAGCGGCTGACAGATACGCAGTATTTT. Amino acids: CASKGERLTDTQYF.

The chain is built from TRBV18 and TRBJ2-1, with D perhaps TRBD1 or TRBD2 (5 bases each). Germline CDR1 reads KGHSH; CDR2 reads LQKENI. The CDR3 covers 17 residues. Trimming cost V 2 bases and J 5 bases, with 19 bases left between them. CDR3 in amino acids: CASSPRDRETHNNEQFF. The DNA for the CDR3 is TGTGCCAGCTCACCAAGGGACCGCGAGACGCACAACAATGAGCAGTTCTTC.

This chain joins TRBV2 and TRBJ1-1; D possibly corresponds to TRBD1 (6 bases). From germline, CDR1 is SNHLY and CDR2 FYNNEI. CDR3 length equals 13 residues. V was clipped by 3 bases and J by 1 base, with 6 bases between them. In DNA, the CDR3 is TGTGCCAGCAGTGAGACAGGGAACACTGAAGCTTTCTTT. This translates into CASSETGNTEAFF. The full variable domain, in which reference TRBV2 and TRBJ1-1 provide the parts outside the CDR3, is EPEVTQTPSHQVTQMGQEVILRCVPISNHLYFYWYRQILGQKVEFLVSFYNNEISEKSEIFDDQFSVERPDGSNFTLKIRSTKLEDSAMYFCASSETGNTEAFFGQGTRLTVV.

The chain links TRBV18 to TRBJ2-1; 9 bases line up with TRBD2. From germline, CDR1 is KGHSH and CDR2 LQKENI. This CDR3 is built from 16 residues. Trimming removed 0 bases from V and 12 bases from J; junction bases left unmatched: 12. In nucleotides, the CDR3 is TGTGCCAGCTCACCACCGATTAGCGGGGGCCTTGGTTGGCAGTTCTTC. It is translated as CASSPPISGGLGWQFF.

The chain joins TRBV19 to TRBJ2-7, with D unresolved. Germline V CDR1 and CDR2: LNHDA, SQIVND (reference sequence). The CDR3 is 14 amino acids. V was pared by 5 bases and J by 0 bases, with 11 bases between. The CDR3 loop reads CASSPDTSSYEQYF. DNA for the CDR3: TGTGCCAGTAGTCCAGACACCAGCTCCTACGAGCAGTACTTC.

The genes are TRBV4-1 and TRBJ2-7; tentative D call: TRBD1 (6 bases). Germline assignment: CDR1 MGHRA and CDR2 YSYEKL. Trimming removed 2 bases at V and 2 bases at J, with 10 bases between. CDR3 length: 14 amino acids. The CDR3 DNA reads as TGCGCCAGCAGCCAAACGGGACAAACCTACGAGCAGTACTTC. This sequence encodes CASSQTGQTYEQYF.

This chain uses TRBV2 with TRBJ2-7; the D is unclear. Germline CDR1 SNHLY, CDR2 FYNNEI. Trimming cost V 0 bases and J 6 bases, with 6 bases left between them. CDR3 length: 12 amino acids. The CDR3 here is CASSEAGSEQYF. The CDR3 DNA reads TGTGCCAGCAGTGAAGCGGGAAGCGAGCAGTACTTC. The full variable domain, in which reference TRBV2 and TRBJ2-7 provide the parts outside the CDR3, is EPEVTQTPSHQVTQMGQEVILRCVPISNHLYFYWYRQILGQKVEFLVSFYNNEISEKSEIFDDQFSVERPDGSNFTLKIRSTKLEDSAMYFCASSEAGSEQYFGPGTRLTVT.

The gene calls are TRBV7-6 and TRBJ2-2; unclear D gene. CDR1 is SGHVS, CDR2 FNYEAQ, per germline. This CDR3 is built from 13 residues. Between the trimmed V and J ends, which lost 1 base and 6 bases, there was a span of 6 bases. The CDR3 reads CASSLVGSGELFF. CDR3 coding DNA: TGTGCCAGCAGCTTAGTGGGCTCCGGGGAGCTGTTTTTT. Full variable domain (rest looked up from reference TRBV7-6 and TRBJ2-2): GAGVSQSPRYKVTKRGQDVALRCDPISGHVSLYWYRQALGQGPEFLTYFNYEAQQDKSGLPNDRFSAERPEGSISTLTIQRTEQRDSAMYRCASSLVGSGELFFGEGSRLTVL.

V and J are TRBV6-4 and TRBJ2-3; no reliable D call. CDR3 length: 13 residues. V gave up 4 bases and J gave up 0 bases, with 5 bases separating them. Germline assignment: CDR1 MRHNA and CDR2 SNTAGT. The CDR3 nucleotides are TGTGCCAGCAGTGTAGGCAGCACAGATACGCAGTATTTT. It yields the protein CASSVGSTDTQYF.

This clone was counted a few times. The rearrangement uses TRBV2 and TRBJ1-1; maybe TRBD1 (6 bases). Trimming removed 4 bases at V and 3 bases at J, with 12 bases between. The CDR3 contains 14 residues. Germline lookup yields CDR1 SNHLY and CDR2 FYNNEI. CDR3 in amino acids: CASSVRQADTEAFF. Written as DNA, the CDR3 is TGTGCCAGCAGTGTAAGACAGGCCGACACTGAAGCTTTCTTT.

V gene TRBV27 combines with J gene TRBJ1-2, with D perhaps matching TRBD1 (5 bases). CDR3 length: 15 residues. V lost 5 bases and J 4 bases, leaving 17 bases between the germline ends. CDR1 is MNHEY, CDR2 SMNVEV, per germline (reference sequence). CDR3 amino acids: CASSPLGGEFYGYTF. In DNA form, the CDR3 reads TGTGCCAGCAGTCCCCTGGGGGGGGAGTTCTATGGCTACACCTTC.

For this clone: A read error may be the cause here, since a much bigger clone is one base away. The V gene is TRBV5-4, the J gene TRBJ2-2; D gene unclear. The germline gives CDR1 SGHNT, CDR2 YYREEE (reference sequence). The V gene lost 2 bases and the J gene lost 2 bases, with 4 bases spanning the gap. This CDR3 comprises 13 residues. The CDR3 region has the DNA TGTGCCAGCAGCTTTAGAAACACCGGGGAGCTGTTTTTT. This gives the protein CASSFRNTGELFF.

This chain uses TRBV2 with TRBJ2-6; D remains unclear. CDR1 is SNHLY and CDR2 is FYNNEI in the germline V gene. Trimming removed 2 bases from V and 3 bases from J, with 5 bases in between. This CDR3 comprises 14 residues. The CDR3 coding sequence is TGTGCCAGCAGTGAAAGGGTTGGGGCCAACGTCCTGACTTTC. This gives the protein CASSERVGANVLTF.

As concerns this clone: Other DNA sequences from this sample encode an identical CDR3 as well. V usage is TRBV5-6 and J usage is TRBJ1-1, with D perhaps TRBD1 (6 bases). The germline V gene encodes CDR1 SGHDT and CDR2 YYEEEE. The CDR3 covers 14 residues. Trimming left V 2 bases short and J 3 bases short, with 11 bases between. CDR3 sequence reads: CASSLQGVDTEAFF. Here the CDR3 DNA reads TGTGCCAGCAGCTTACAGGGCGTGGACACTGAAGCTTTCTTT.

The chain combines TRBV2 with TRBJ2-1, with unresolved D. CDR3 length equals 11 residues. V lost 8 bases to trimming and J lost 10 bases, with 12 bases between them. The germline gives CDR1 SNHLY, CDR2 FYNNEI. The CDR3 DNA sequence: TGTGCCAGCGGCAAGGTGGAAGAGCAGTTCTTC. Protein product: CASGKVEEQFF. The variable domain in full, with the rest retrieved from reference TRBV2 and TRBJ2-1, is EPEVTQTPSHQVTQMGQEVILRCVPISNHLYFYWYRQILGQKVEFLVSFYNNEISEKSEIFDDQFSVERPDGSNFTLKIRSTKLEDSAMYFCASGKVEEQFFGPGTRLTVL.

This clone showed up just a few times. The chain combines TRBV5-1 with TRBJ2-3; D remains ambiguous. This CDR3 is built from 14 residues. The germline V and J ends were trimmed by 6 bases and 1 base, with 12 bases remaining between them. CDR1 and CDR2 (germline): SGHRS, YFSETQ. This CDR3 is CASTRQPGTDTQYF. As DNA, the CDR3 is TGCGCCAGCACCCGGCAACCGGGCACAGATACGCAGTATTTT.

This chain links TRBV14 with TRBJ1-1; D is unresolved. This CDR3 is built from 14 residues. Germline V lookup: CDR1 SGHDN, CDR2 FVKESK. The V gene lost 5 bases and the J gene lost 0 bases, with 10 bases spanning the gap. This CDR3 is CASSSFFVNTEAFF. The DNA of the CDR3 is TGTGCCAGCAGCTCCTTTTTTGTGAACACTGAAGCTTTCTTT.

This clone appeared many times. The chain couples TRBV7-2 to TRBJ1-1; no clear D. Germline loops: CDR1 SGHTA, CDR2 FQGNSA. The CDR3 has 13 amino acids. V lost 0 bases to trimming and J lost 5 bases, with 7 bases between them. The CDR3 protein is CASSLAGRTEAFF. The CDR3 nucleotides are TGTGCCAGCAGCTTAGCAGGGAGGACTGAAGCTTTCTTT.

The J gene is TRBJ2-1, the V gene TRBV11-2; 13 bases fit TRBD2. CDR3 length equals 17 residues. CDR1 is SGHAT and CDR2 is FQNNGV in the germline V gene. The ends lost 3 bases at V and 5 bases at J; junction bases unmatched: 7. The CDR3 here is CASSFPGLAGDNNEQFF. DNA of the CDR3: TGTGCCAGCAGCTTCCCCGGACTAGCGGGAGATAACAATGAGCAGTTCTTC. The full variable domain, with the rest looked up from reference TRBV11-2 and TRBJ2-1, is EAGVAQSPRYKIIEKRQSVAFWCNPISGHATLYWYQQILGQGPKLLIQFQNNGVVDDSQLPKDRFSAERLKGVDSTLKIQPAKLEDSAVYLCASSFPGLAGDNNEQFFGPGTRLTVL.

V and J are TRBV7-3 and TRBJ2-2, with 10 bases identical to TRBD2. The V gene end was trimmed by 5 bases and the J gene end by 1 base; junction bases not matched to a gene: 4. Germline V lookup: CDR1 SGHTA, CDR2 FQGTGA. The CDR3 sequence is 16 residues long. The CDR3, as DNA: TGTGCCAGCAGCCCACGACTAGCGGGGAACACCGGGGAGCTGTTTTTT. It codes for CASSPRLAGNTGELFF.

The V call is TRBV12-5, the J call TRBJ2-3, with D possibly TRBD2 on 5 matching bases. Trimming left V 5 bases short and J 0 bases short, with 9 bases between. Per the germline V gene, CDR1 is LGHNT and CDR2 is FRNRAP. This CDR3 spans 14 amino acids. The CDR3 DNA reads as TGTGCTAGTGGTCCCGGCGGGAGCACAGATACGCAGTATTTT. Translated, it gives CASGPGGSTDTQYF.

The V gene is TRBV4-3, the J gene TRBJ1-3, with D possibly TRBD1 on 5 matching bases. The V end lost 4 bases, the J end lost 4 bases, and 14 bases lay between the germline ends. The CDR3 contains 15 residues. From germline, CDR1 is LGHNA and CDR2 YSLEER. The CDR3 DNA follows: TGCGCCAGCAGCCTGGGGGGGTTGGAAGGAAACACCATATATTTT. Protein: CASSLGGLEGNTIYF.